This T cell receptor (beta chain) was obtained from a study of T cell responses to AZD1222 COVID-19 vaccine. Investigators merged groups given second doses at roughly 4 or roughly 12 weeks. Sequencing was performed with immunoSEQ multiplex PCR; in TCRdb, only in-frame clones are kept and a portion is missing. This table has tens of thousands of clones, 92% appearing once. Sample: peripheral blood, taken 28 days after the second AZD1222 dose. The receptor was derived from an adult who received the AZD1222 COVID-19 vaccine.

The CDR3 nucleotides are TGTGCCAGTAGTAGGGCCTCTTCTACCCTAACTAGCGGGAGCTCCTACGAGCAGTACTTC. This gives the protein CASSRASSTLTSGSSYEQYF. J is TRBJ2-7 and V is TRBV19, with 11 bases that match TRBD2. The CDR3 length is 20 residues. V trimming: 4 bases; J trimming: 0 bases; junction bases outside the gene matches: 17. Germline V gene data show CDR1 as LNHDA and CDR2 as SQIVND (reference sequence).